This TCR beta chain was obtained from a study of control samples from healthy donors and cancer patients. Clones were sequenced by immunoSEQ multiplex PCR, and TCRdb holds only the in-frame ones, with some missing. The sample records roughly 100,000 clones, 90% to 95% being singletons. Trimming took 2 bases from V and 4 from J, leaving 10 bases between them. Per germline, CDR1 KGHDR and CDR2 SFDVKD. The CDR3 loop spans 14 amino acids. The source material was blood. The chain uses TRBV24-1 and TRBJ2-5, with a weak D call TRBD1 (5 bases). This TCR came from a young woman in good health. This CDR3 is CATSDYQGRETQYF. The DNA of the CDR3 is TGTGCCACCAGTGATTACCAGGGAAGAGAGACCCAGTACTTC.